The 23 T cell receptor beta chains in this list originate from one sample, sequenced in a study of T-cell reconstitution after alpha-beta-depleted transplantation in children. Unique molecular identifiers were used to barcode this TCRbeta library. TCRdb independently ran MiXCR on the PCR reads; one entry per CDR3 protein. Of about 260,000 distinct CDR3 sequences listed, around a tenth are singletons. The material was peripheral blood, obtained 180 days after TCRalphabeta/CD19-depleted stem cell transplant. Source of these receptors: a male patient under 10 years old who had a stem cell transplant for chronic granulomatous disease, so the T cells may come from the graft donor.

In its sample, this clonotype was seen many times. This chain uses TRBV12-3 or TRBV12-4 with TRBJ1-4; D ambiguous. CDR3 size: 11 residues. The V and J ends lost 3 bases and 8 bases respectively, with 4 bases between them. The CDR3 DNA reads as TGTGCCAGCAGTTTTTCGGAAAAACTGTTTTTT. Encoded protein: CASSFSEKLFF.

This clonotype was counted many times. The V and J genes are TRBV11-2 and TRBJ1-3, with 8 bases matching TRBD1. CDR1 SGHAT and CDR2 FQNNGV come from the germline V gene. V shed 5 bases, J shed 7 bases, and the junction held 7 bases outside the gene matches. The CDR3 has 14 residues. The CDR3 loop is CASSLGAGGNTIYF. The CDR3 DNA sequence: TGTGCCAGCAGCCTAGGGGCAGGGGGCAACACCATATATTTT.

This clonotype was detected many times. The V and J genes are TRBV4-1 and TRBJ2-5, with 9 bases aligning to TRBD2. In germline, CDR1 is MGHRA, CDR2 YSYEKL. J gave up 4 bases and V 0 bases, and 6 bases lay outside the gene matches. The CDR3 runs to 16 residues. CDR3 bases: TGCGCCAGCAGCCAAGATGGGAGCGGGGGGTCAGAGACCCAGTACTTC. It codes for CASSQDGSGGSETQYF.

This clonotype was seen a handful of times. This chain links TRBV29-1 with TRBJ1-1; TRBD1 aligns across 7 bases. V was pared by 5 bases and J by 0 bases, with 9 bases of the junction left unmatched. The CDR3 loop spans 15 amino acids. Germline V lookup: CDR1 SQVTM, CDR2 ANQGSEA. This chain's CDR3 is CSVQWTGVMNTEAFF. The DNA of the CDR3 is TGCAGCGTTCAATGGACAGGCGTCATGAACACTGAAGCTTTCTTT.

The table lists this clonotype with a few counts. The V and J genes are TRBV4-1 and TRBJ2-1; 8 bases are a match to TRBD2. The junction had 5 bases not matched to a gene; V was cut back by 1 base and J by 3 bases. Looked up from germline, CDR1 is MGHRA and CDR2 is YSYEKL. The CDR3 has 16 residues. Written as DNA, the CDR3 is TGCGCCAGCAGCCAAGCCGGGACTAGTCTCTACAATGAGCAGTTCTTC. Its protein product is CASSQAGTSLYNEQFF.

V is TRBV12-3 or TRBV12-4 and J is TRBJ2-2, with 8 bases aligning to TRBD2. The length of the CDR3 is 15 residues. V dropped 4 bases and J dropped 2; count of bases not matched to a gene: 3. This CDR3 is CASSSGGFNTGELFF. Here the CDR3 DNA reads TGTGCCAGCAGTTCGGGAGGGTTTAACACCGGGGAGCTGTTTTTT.

This clonotype was recorded at least ten times. The V gene is TRBV6-2 or TRBV6-3, the J gene TRBJ2-5, with TRBD2 as a possible D gene (6 bases). This CDR3 spans 13 amino acids. Germline-derived CDR1 and CDR2 are MNHEY and SVGEGT. The ends were cut back, 1 base at V and 5 bases at J, with 8 bases in the middle. Here the CDR3 reads CASSYLEGETQYF. The CDR3 nucleotides are TGTGCCAGCAGTTACTTGGAGGGGGAGACCCAGTACTTC.

This clonotype occurred many times. CDR3 nucleotides: TGTGCCAGCGTCCCGGGACAGGGGGGCCTGAACACTGAAGCTTTCTTT. This codes for CASVPGQGGLNTEAFF. This chain uses TRBV12-3 or TRBV12-4 with TRBJ1-1; the match to TRBD1 covers 11 bases. J lost 0 bases, V lost 8 bases, and 8 bases had no gene match. This CDR3 region has 16 residues.

This clonotype was detected many times. The gene calls are TRBV11-2 and TRBJ2-6; 7 positions match TRBD1. The length of the CDR3 is 18 residues. Germline-derived CDR1 and CDR2 are SGHAT and FQNNGV. Trimming at V came to 5 bases and at J to 0 bases, leaving 10 bases not matched to a gene. The CDR3 region is CASSPRTGALSGANVLTF. In nucleotides, the CDR3 is TGTGCCAGCAGCCCACGGACAGGAGCCCTCTCTGGGGCCAACGTCCTGACTTTC.

This clonotype was detected many times. The rearrangement uses TRBV29-1 and TRBJ2-1, with a tentative D call TRBD2 (5 bases). Trimming removed 0 bases from V and 4 bases from J, with 19 bases in between. The V gene's germline CDR1 is SQVTM and CDR2 ANQGSEA. The CDR3 has 17 amino acids. The CDR3 sequence is CSVEDRKGAVIYNEQFF. The CDR3 nucleotides are TGCAGCGTTGAAGATAGGAAGGGAGCGGTGATTTACAATGAGCAGTTCTTC.

This clonotype was observed at least ten times. V is TRBV20-1 and J is TRBJ2-1, with D maybe TRBD2 (6 bases). Germline CDR1 DFQATT, CDR2 SNEGSKA (reference sequence). The CDR3 sequence is 14 residues long. In DNA, the CDR3 is TGCATTACCCTAGCGACAAGCTCCTACAATGAGCAGTTCTTC. As protein: CITLATSSYNEQFF.

This clonotype was recorded at least ten times. The chain links TRBV7-8 to TRBJ2-1; 10 nucleotides agree with TRBD2. Germline values: CDR1 SGHVS, CDR2 FQNEAQ. V dropped 8 bases and J dropped 1; count of bases not matched to a gene: 5. The CDR3 contains 15 residues. This CDR3 is CASESGRVSYNEQFF. CDR3 bases: TGTGCCAGCGAGAGCGGGAGGGTTTCCTACAATGAGCAGTTCTTC.

This clonotype was counted ten times or more. The rearrangement joins TRBV9 to TRBJ2-1, with 7 bases lining up with TRBD2. The CDR3 contains 15 residues. Germline V gene data show CDR1 as SGDLS and CDR2 as YYNGEE. V lost 4 bases and J lost 7; bases outside the gene matches: 11. CDR3 sequence: CASSPPTGGLNEQFF. The CDR3 DNA sequence: TGTGCCAGCAGCCCCCCCACGGGAGGACTTAATGAGCAGTTCTTC.

This clonotype was counted ten times or more. The DNA is left out, because the CDR3 cannot be placed on it with certainty; the CDR3 is given as TCRdb lists it. J is TRBJ2-5 and V is TRBV12-3 or TRBV12-4; no DNA check was done on the table's D call, TRBD2. The CDR3 length equals 17 residues, ends included. CDR3 loop: CASSFGSGGRYIETQYF.

The sample holds many counts of this clonotype. The genes are TRBV28 and TRBJ2-7; 14 bases are a match to TRBD2. V trimming: 0 bases; J trimming: 12 bases; junction bases outside the gene matches: 16. The V gene's germline CDR1 is MDHEN and CDR2 SYDVKM. This CDR3 comprises 18 residues. This chain's CDR3 is CASSLWGSLGTSGSVTYF. The CDR3 DNA reads TGTGCCAGCAGTTTATGGGGCAGTCTTGGGACTAGCGGGAGCGTTACGTACTTC.

This clonotype was detected ten times or more. The genes are TRBV9 and TRBJ2-7; D is uncertain. Germline CDR1 reads SGDLS; CDR2 reads YYNGEE. The CDR3 covers 14 residues. V was cut by 0 bases and J by 6 bases, with 13 bases left in between. CDR3 sequence: CASSVGTQPGEQYF. For the CDR3, the DNA is TGTGCCAGCAGCGTAGGGACCCAGCCCGGCGAGCAGTACTTC.

This clonotype was seen only once. The gene calls are TRBV24-1 and TRBJ2-3, with 7 positions matching TRBD2. The germline gives CDR1 KGHDR, CDR2 SFDVKD. This CDR3 spans 16 amino acids. V dropped 4 bases and J dropped 2; count of bases not matched to a gene: 8. CDR3 bases: TGTGCCACCAGTGACACTAGCGAGAAGTACACAGATACGCAGTATTTT. The encoded protein is CATSDTSEKYTDTQYF.

This clonotype appeared many times. The genes are TRBV7-9 and TRBJ2-5, with TRBD2 matching 8 bases. Losses at the gene ends were 7 bases for V and 1 base for J; bases not matched to a gene: 5. The CDR3 has 14 amino acids. Germline CDR1 is SEHNR and CDR2 is FQNEAQ (reference sequence). The CDR3 DNA is TGTGCCAGCATCCGGGGGGGGGCCCAAGAGACCCAGTACTTC. Protein: CASIRGGAQETQYF.

This clonotype was seen many times. This chain joins TRBV5-1 and TRBJ2-3; 9 bases are a match to TRBD2. CDR1 is SGHRS and CDR2 is YFSETQ in the germline V gene. The CDR3 sequence is 16 residues long. Trimming removed 0 bases from V and 4 bases from J; junction bases left unmatched: 6. CDR3 loop: CASSLVSGGHPDTQYF. CDR3 in DNA: TGCGCCAGCAGCTTGGTGAGCGGGGGGCACCCAGATACGCAGTATTTT.

In its sample, this clonotype was seen many times. The chain couples TRBV5-1 to TRBJ2-7, with a tentative D call TRBD2 (5 bases). The CDR3 is 14 residues long. Looked up from germline, CDR1 is SGHRS and CDR2 is YFSETQ. V shed 4 bases and J shed 3 bases, with 14 bases lying between them. CDR3 DNA: TGCGCCAGCAGCCGTCCCGGGAAAAACTACGAGCAGTACTTC. This sequence encodes CASSRPGKNYEQYF.

The chain is built from TRBV19 and TRBJ2-1, with 9 bases identical to TRBD2. Germline values: CDR1 LNHDA, CDR2 SQIVND (reference sequence). J gave up 4 bases and V 4 bases, and 2 bases lay outside the gene matches. The CDR3 runs to 14 residues. The CDR3: CASSSGRGYNEQFF. The CDR3 nucleotides are TGTGCCAGTAGTAGCGGGAGGGGGTACAATGAGCAGTTCTTC.

This clonotype was observed at least ten times. The chain carries TRBV30 and TRBJ2-7, with TRBD2 matching over 13 bases. Germline trimming cut 7 bases from V and 3 bases from J; bases unmatched to any gene: 3. Per germline, CDR1 GTSNPN and CDR2 SVGIG (reference sequence). This CDR3 comprises 13 residues. In nucleotides, the CDR3 is TGTGCCTCCCGGACTAGCGGGAGCTACGAGCAGTACTTC. Its protein product is CASRTSGSYEQYF.

Concerning this clonotype itself: A read error may explain this, as a much larger clone is one base away. The chain has TRBV5-1 and TRBJ1-2; D unclear. The germline V gene has CDR1 SGHRS and CDR2 YFSETQ. CDR3 length equals 13 residues. CDR3 sequence: CSSSLEAEDGYTF. In DNA, the CDR3 is TGCTCCAGCAGCTTGGAGGCGGAGGATGGCTACACCTTC.